Listed below are T cell receptor beta chains from one sample, sequenced in a study of blood T cell repertoires in COVID-19. Assay used: immunoSEQ multiplex PCR; TCRdb lists only in-frame clones, some missing. The repertoire consists of approximately 140,000 clones, with 84% occurring once and the leading ten covering roughly 8.7%. Sequencing was carried out using peripheral blood. Receptors originate from a man aged 25 to 40 with COVID-19, enrolled during active disease. CDR3s leave out the opening cysteine and the closing phenylalanine or tryptophan.

V gene	CDR3 protein
TRBV19	ASSTLSLSNQPQH
TRBV19	ASSIGGTSGYEQY
TRBV19	ATKQGASGANVLT
TRBV6-1	ASSEGETGRRNTEAF
TRBV19	ASSPGVAREQY
TRBV29-1	SVNTGQGGTEAF
TRBV7-2	ASSPQSGVSRSSEGYT
TRBV7-2	ASSIDSHYGYT
TRBV6-4	ASRQTHSTDTQY
TRBV3-1/TRBV3-2	ASSRARSRGTEAF
TRBV6-5	ASSPTGSGGYT
TRBV30	AWSKGVTGELF
TRBV7-2	ASSLVWRMTGELF
TRBV9	ASAQEGRGGELF
TRBV14	ASSRLGGGATDTQY
TRBV29-1	SVGEGTRSNQPQH
TRBV4-3	ASSQDPGGSGNTIY
TRBV2	ASSEMSSGDTQY
TRBV6-2/TRBV6-3	ASSYGLALSYEQY
TRBV14	ASSQITGDYGYT
TRBV7-3	ASSFQGRREQY
TRBV7-9	ASSPITGGNSPLH
TRBV4-2	ASSQLGAPSPQH
TRBV5-6	ASSLDGETQY
TRBV20-1	SAYDYAQY
TRBV19	ASSIGGGTSGSYEQY
TRBV6-5	ASTAGTDYYEQY
TRBV28	ASSSYQAGTSLDTQY
TRBV28	ASSVQGRRSNQPQH
TRBV6-1	ASSDGLAGGWREQY
TRBV3-1/TRBV3-2	ASSQDGQGLIYEQY
TRBV6-2/TRBV6-3	ASSGGRVADTQY
TRBV6-2/TRBV6-3	ASSYSDGVSAF
TRBV19	ASSILTGSHNEQF
TRBV27	ASSLAGLNEKLF
TRBV29-1	SVGQGGNQPQH
TRBV6-1	ASSENRESAF
TRBV21-1	ASSKEDSRMNTGELF
TRBV6-1	ASSDGAGRGNEQF
TRBV5-8	ASSLVGLRAHEQF
TRBV28	ASSTAGEVYNEQF
TRBV18	ASSPQGNTEAF
TRBV30	AWKKEWGTGANEQF
TRBV3-1/TRBV3-2	ASSQASSGATGEQF
TRBV11-3	ASSQGQQETQY